This is a list of T cell receptor beta chains from one sample in a study of CD8+CD57+ T cells in acquired aplastic anemia. MiXCR, applied by TCRdb to the reads, yields one record per CDR3 protein. This table has about 160,000 distinct CDR3 sequences, around 45% appearing once. Sequencing was performed on sorted CD4+, CD8+, or CD8+CD57+ T cells (not recorded which) from PBMCs. These receptors were obtained from a human donor in good health. Each CDR3 is given with its conserved first and last residue. Fields, in order: D gene, J gene, V gene, clone size, CDR3 protein, CDR3 DNA. A D gene is named only where the DNA matches it firmly. Clone size appears in some rows only: once, few, many, or a class for an expanded clone.

.,TRBJ1-2,TRBV19,.,CASNLHSMYGYTF,TGTGCCAGTAACCTCCACTCTATGTATGGCTACACCTTC
.,TRBJ2-7,TRBV20-1,.,CSARVASGSSYEQYF,TGCAGTGCTAGAGTGGCCAGCGGAAGCTCCTACGAGCAGTACTTC
.,TRBJ2-7,TRBV11-2,.,CASSLDGISYEQYF,TGTGCCAGCAGCTTAGACGGTATCTCCTACGAGCAGTACTTC
TRBD2,TRBJ2-7,TRBV4-2,.,CASSHEGLAGPYEQYF,TGTGCCAGCAGCCACGAGGGGCTAGCGGGGCCCTACGAGCAGTACTTC
.,TRBJ2-7,TRBV12-3/TRBV12-4,many,CASSLPTGAKDEQYF,TGTGCCAGCAGTCTCCCAACCGGGGCCAAGGACGAGCAGTACTTC
.,TRBJ2-3,TRBV7-2,few,CATEEGLADTQYF,TGTGCCACCGAGGAAGGGCTCGCAGATACGCAGTATTTT
.,TRBJ1-2,TRBV20-1,many,CSAPTSQGSADYGYTF,TGCAGTGCTCCTACTTCACAGGGTTCGGCCGACTATGGCTACACCTTC
TRBD1,TRBJ1-2,TRBV20-1,.,CSASIQGTGGYTF,TGCAGTGCTTCAATACAGGGGACGGGCGGCTACACCTTC
.,TRBJ1-2,TRBV7-9,many,CASSLGQVSYGYTF,TGTGCCAGCAGCTTAGGGCAGGTATCCTATGGCTACACCTTC
.,TRBJ1-4,TRBV5-1,many,CASSSSGGTEKLFF,TGCGCCAGCAGCTCCTCGGGGGGAACGGAAAAACTGTTTTTT
.,TRBJ2-7,TRBV2,many,CARTRQDPYEQYF,TGTGCCAGAACCAGACAGGACCCCTACGAGCAGTACTTC
.,TRBJ1-6,TRBV20-1,many,CSASRGLSKDSPLHF,TGCAGTGCCAGCAGGGGTTTGTCCAAAGATTCACCCCTCCACTTT
.,TRBJ1-6,TRBV4-1,many,CASSQDSDRSYSPLHF,TGCGCCAGCAGCCAAGATAGCGACAGGTCATATTCACCCCTCCACTTT
.,TRBJ2-7,TRBV20-1,many,CSAVLVNTNEQYF,TGCAGTGCCGTTCTGGTCAATACGAACGAGCAGTACTTC
.,TRBJ2-1,TRBV2,many,CASRNPGGYYNEQFF,TGTGCCAGCAGGAACCCGGGGGGCTACTACAATGAGCAGTTCTTC
TRBD1,TRBJ2-7,TRBV19,.,CASSTPGQGARNEQYF,TGTGCCAGTAGTACCCCCGGACAGGGGGCGCGGAACGAGCAGTACTTC
.,TRBJ1-2,TRBV15,many,CATKRRGINYGYTF,TGTGCCACGAAGAGGCGGGGAATTAACTATGGCTACACCTTC
TRBD1,TRBJ1-1,TRBV5-1,many,CASSPRSGGDTEAFF,TGCGCCAGCAGCCCCAGGTCAGGGGGGGACACTGAAGCTTTCTTT
.,TRBJ1-1,TRBV7-2,many,CASSPGGLNTEAFF,TGTGCCAGCAGCCCGGGGGGCCTGAACACTGAAGCTTTCTTT
TRBD2,TRBJ2-7,TRBV15,.,CATSRVRASGPYEQYF,TGTGCCACCAGCAGAGTCAGGGCTAGCGGGCCCTACGAGCAGTACTTC
.,TRBJ1-6,TRBV15,.,CATSSGGRSGSPLHF,TGTGCCACCAGCAGTGGGGGACGGTCTGGTTCACCCCTCCACTTT
.,TRBJ2-3,TRBV2,.,CARTPYNEQYF,TGTGCCAGGACACCCTACAATGAGCAGTATTTT
.,TRBJ2-6,TRBV6-5,.,CASNSGWGPTGANVLTF,TGTGCCAGCAACTCAGGGTGGGGCCCCACTGGGGCCAACGTCCTGACTTTC
.,TRBJ1-2,TRBV20-1,.,CSARPQGRWNGYTF,TGCAGTGCTAGACCCCAGGGACGGTGGAATGGCTACACCTTC
.,TRBJ1-1,TRBV20-1,many,CSARDGQGRAFF,TGCAGTGCTAGAGATGGCCAGGGAAGGGCTTTCTTT
.,TRBJ1-1,TRBV10-3,.,CAISGGGWNTEAFF,TGTGCCATCAGCGGCGGAGGTTGGAACACTGAAGCTTTCTTT
TRBD1,TRBJ1-5,TRBV10-3,many,CAIRDRAVGNQPQHF,TGTGCAATCCGGGACAGGGCGGTTGGAAATCAGCCCCAGCATTTT
.,TRBJ2-1,TRBV29-1,few,CSVLHNYNEQFF,TGCAGCGTCCTCCATAACTACAATGAGCAGTTCTTC
.,TRBJ2-3,TRBV10-3,.,CASAGTTDTQYF,TGTGCCAGCGCCGGGACCACAGATACGCAGTATTTT
TRBD1,TRBJ1-2,TRBV11-1,few,CASSRGQGASDGYTF,TGTGCCAGCAGCCGAGGACAGGGGGCTTCGGATGGCTACACCTTC
.,TRBJ1-2,TRBV20-1,few,CSASSPDNEGYTF,TGCAGTGCTAGTTCCCCGGACAACGAGGGCTACACCTTC
TRBD1,TRBJ2-2,TRBV3-1,few,CASSPDRAIPTGELFF,TGTGCCAGCAGCCCGGACAGGGCCATTCCCACCGGGGAGCTGTTTTTT
TRBD1,TRBJ2-7,TRBV6-1,.,CASSAMRGHEQYF,TGTGCCAGCAGTGCCATGAGGGGGCACGAGCAGTACTTC